The 20 T cell receptor beta chains below were found in one sample sequenced in a study of shared T cell receptors in the human thymus. Libraries were prepared by immunoSEQ multiplex PCR; TCRdb keeps only in-frame clonotypes and omits some of them. The sample comprises under 850,000 clones, 88% of which are singletons, and 0.01% rests with the top ten. Separately, the same data were catalogued under a study of human thymus T cells.

The sequencing sample was made of thymocytes. The receptor set was obtained from a boy under two years old with a congenital heart defect.

This clone was picked up one time. The rearrangement joins TRBV21-1 to TRBJ2-1; the table names TRBD2, a call not compared with the DNA. TRBV21-1 is a pseudogene. The CDR3 loop spans 19 amino acids. The CDR3 DNA reads TGTGCCAGCAGCGCCGAGGAACTCGCGGGAGGGGCTATGGATAATGAGCAGTTCTTC. It encodes CASSAEELAGGAMDNEQFF.

This clone was recorded only once. The V call is TRBV25-1, the J call TRBJ2-5, with TRBD1 matching 9 bases. The ends lost 8 bases at V and 3 bases at J; junction bases unmatched: 4. Germline V CDR1 and CDR2: MGHDK, SYGVNS. This CDR3 contains 13 residues. CDR3 DNA: TGTGCCAGCGGGGGACAGGGAAAAGAGACCCAGTACTTC. This codes for CASGGQGKETQYF.

V usage is TRBV2 and J usage is TRBJ1-3, with D possibly TRBD1 on 5 matching bases. The CDR3 loop spans 14 amino acids. Germline CDR1 reads SNHLY; CDR2 reads FYNNEI. V shed 6 bases and J shed 1 base, with 10 bases lying between them. The CDR3 region has the DNA TGTGCCAGCAGGTCCACAGGTTCTGGAAACACCATATATTTT. This sequence encodes CASRSTGSGNTIYF.

DNA for the CDR3: TGTGCCAACGAACAGGGGTACTCTGGAAACACCATATATTTT. Its translation is CANEQGYSGNTIYF. V is TRBV27 and J is TRBJ1-3; 7 bases agree with TRBD1. With 10 bases clipped from V and 0 bases from J, the junction kept 6 bases outside the gene matches. CDR3 size: 14 residues. Germline V gene sequence: CDR1 MNHEY, CDR2 SMNVEV (reference sequence).

The V gene is TRBV7-2, the J gene TRBJ2-7; tentatively, D is TRBD2 (7 bases). The ends were cut back, 5 bases at V and 4 bases at J, with 24 bases in the middle. Looked up from germline, CDR1 is SGHTA and CDR2 is FQGNSA. CDR3 length equals 17 residues. CDR3 in amino acids: CASSPRGGVGWFYEQYF. The CDR3, as DNA: TGTGCCAGCAGCCCCCGAGGGGGGGTCGGATGGTTTTACGAGCAGTACTTC. Looking up the rest from reference TRBV7-2 and TRBJ2-7 gives the full variable domain: GAGVSQSPSNKVTEKGKDVELRCDPISGHTALYWYRQSLGQGLEFLIYFQGNSAPDKSGLPSDRFSAERTGGSVSTLTIQRTQQEDSAVYLCASSPRGGVGWFYEQYFGPGTRLTVT.

V and J are TRBV10-1 and TRBJ2-1; D ambiguous. CDR1 is WNHNN and CDR2 is SYGVQD in the germline V gene (reference sequence). Trimming took off 10 bases at V and 7 bases at J, with 23 bases between the two ends. The CDR3 contains 15 residues. The CDR3 region is CATSPRQSRSNEQFF. CDR3 sequence (DNA): TGCGCCACCTCCCCCCGGCAGTCTAGGAGTAATGAGCAGTTCTTC.

The genes are TRBV27 and TRBJ2-1, with a possible D match to TRBD2 (5 bases). The V gene lost 6 bases and the J gene lost 5 bases, with 17 bases spanning the gap. The CDR3 is 15 amino acids. CDR1 and CDR2 (germline): MNHEY, SMNVEV (reference sequence). This CDR3 reads CASRVGGFPHNEQFF. The DNA of the CDR3 is TGTGCCAGCAGGGTTGGAGGATTCCCCCACAATGAGCAGTTCTTC.

The chain carries TRBV11-2 and TRBJ2-7; 10 bases are a match to TRBD2. The V segment lost 3 bases and the J segment 5 bases; nucleotides outside the gene matches: 19. The germline CDR1 and CDR2 sequences are SGHAT and FQNNGV. The CDR3 runs 19 residues. The CDR3 reads CASSLGKGTSEEELDEQYF. The CDR3 nucleotides read TGTGCCAGCAGCTTGGGGAAAGGGACTAGCGAGGAGGAGCTGGACGAGCAGTACTTC.

The rearrangement links TRBV4-2 to TRBJ2-7; D is perhaps TRBD2 (5 bases). This CDR3 is built from 13 residues. Trimming pared 0 bases from V and 11 bases from J, leaving 14 bases between. The germline V gene encodes CDR1 LGHNA and CDR2 YNFKEQ. The CDR3 nucleotides are TGTGCCAGCAGCCAAGATTTGACTGGAGCGGAGTACTTC. It yields the protein CASSQDLTGAEYF.

The genes are TRBV27 and TRBJ2-7; 10 bases are a match to TRBD2. The CDR3 totals 15 residues. J lost 9 bases, V lost 5 bases, and 13 bases had no gene match. CDR1 and CDR2 from the germline V gene are MNHEY and SMNVEV (reference sequence). CDR3 residues: CASSPRGSGRLGQYF. DNA of the CDR3: TGTGCCAGCAGTCCCCGGGGTAGCGGGAGGCTTGGGCAGTACTTC.

The chain has TRBV5-6 and TRBJ2-4, with 10 nucleotides matching TRBD2. Germline CDR1 and CDR2: SGHDT and YYEEEE. Losses at the gene ends were 6 bases for V and 0 bases for J; bases not matched to a gene: 9. This CDR3 has 17 residues. CDR3 region: CASTPSGREGAKNIQYF. The CDR3 nucleotides read TGTGCCAGCACCCCCAGCGGGAGGGAGGGAGCCAAAAACATTCAGTACTTC.

The V gene is TRBV10-3, the J gene TRBJ2-7; 11 nucleotides line up with TRBD2. Germline V gene data show CDR1 as ENHRY and CDR2 as SYGVKD. With 3 bases clipped from V and 1 base from J, the junction kept 5 bases outside the gene matches. The CDR3 spans 16 residues. The CDR3 loop reads CAISDTGTSGSYEQYF. As DNA, the CDR3 is TGTGCCATCAGTGACACCGGGACTAGCGGTTCCTACGAGCAGTACTTC.

The J gene is TRBJ2-2, the V gene TRBV27; 14 positions match TRBD2. This CDR3 is 16 amino acids long. Germline CDR1 and CDR2: MNHEY and SMNVEV (reference sequence). After removal of 4 bases from V and 4 bases from J, the junction contained 2 bases not matched to a gene. The CDR3 DNA sequence: TGTGCCAGCAGTTCGACTAGCGGGAGGGGCACCGGGGAGCTGTTTTTT. Translated: CASSSTSGRGTGELFF.

The chain links TRBV28 to TRBJ1-5; unclear D gene. The germline V gene has CDR1 MDHEN and CDR2 SYDVKM. The CDR3 sequence is 16 residues long. Trimming cost V 4 bases and J 2 bases, with 15 bases left between them. CDR3 sequence (DNA): TGTGCCAGCAGTTACCGGGCCGGGGAGGGCAATCAGCCCCAGCATTTT. Its translation: CASSYRAGEGNQPQHF.

The V call is TRBV6-5, the J call TRBJ1-1, with D hard to call. V lost 6 bases to trimming and J lost 0 bases, with 11 bases between them. CDR3 length: 14 residues. Germline CDR1 and CDR2: MNHEY and SVGAGI. CDR3 nucleotide sequence: TGTGCCAGCAGCCCTGAGGGTCTGAACACTGAAGCTTTCTTT. Its translation is CASSPEGLNTEAFF.

The chain joins TRBV2 to TRBJ2-3; possibly TRBD2 for D (5 bases). V lost 8 bases to trimming and J lost 4 bases, with 16 bases between them. The CDR3 has 14 amino acids. Germline CDR1 reads SNHLY; CDR2 reads FYNNEI. CDR3 residues: CASSRGRGPDTQYF. CDR3 nucleotide sequence: TGTGCCAGCTCAAGAGGGAGAGGACCAGATACGCAGTATTTT.

This clone occurred once. The chain links TRBV9 to TRBJ2-1; D is unresolved. Trimming took off 0 bases at V and 10 bases at J, with 14 bases between the two ends. Germline-derived CDR1 and CDR2 are SGDLS and YYNGEE. The CDR3 is 14 residues long. The CDR3 bases are TGTGCCAGCAGCGTAGATGCGGAGCGCGTAGAGCAGTTCTTC. It yields the protein CASSVDAERVEQFF.

This chain connects TRBV2 to TRBJ2-7; TRBD1 agrees at 7 bases. After removal of 5 bases from V and 0 bases from J, the junction contained 4 bases not matched to a gene. The germline gives CDR1 SNHLY, CDR2 FYNNEI. CDR3 length: 14 amino acids. CDR3 residues: CASSIDRDSYEQYF. Here the CDR3 DNA reads TGTGCCAGCAGTATCGACAGGGACTCCTACGAGCAGTACTTC. Based on the CDR3 plus reference TRBV2 and TRBJ2-7, the full variable domain is EPEVTQTPSHQVTQMGQEVILRCVPISNHLYFYWYRQILGQKVEFLVSFYNNEISEKSEIFDDQFSVERPDGSNFTLKIRSTKLEDSAMYFCASSIDRDSYEQYFGPGTRLTVT.

V gene TRBV27 combines with J gene TRBJ2-2, with 13 positions matching TRBD2. Germline lookup yields CDR1 MNHEY and CDR2 SMNVEV (reference sequence). This CDR3 spans 17 amino acids. The V segment lost 5 bases and the J segment 5 bases; nucleotides outside the gene matches: 8. For the CDR3, the DNA is TGTGCCAGCAGTCCTATAAAGGGACTAGCGGGAACCGGGGAGCTGTTTTTT. Its protein is CASSPIKGLAGTGELFF.

The CDR3 DNA follows: TGTGCCAGCAGCGCAGTGGACAGACCGAACACTGAAGCTTTCTTT. Amino acid sequence: CASSAVDRPNTEAFF. This rearrangement joins TRBV9 to TRBJ1-1; perhaps TRBD1 as D (6 bases). Germline CDR1 reads SGDLS; CDR2 reads YYNGEE. The germline V and J ends were trimmed by 3 bases and 1 base, with 13 bases remaining between them. The CDR3 loop spans 15 amino acids.